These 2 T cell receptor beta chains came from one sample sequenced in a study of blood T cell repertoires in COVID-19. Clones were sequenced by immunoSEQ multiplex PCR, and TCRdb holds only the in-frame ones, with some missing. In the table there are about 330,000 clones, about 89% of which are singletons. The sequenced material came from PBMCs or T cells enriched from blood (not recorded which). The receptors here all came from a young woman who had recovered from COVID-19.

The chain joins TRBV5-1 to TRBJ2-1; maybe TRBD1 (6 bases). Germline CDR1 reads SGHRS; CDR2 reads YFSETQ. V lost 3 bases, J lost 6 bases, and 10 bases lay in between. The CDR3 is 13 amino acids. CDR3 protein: CASSSQGVNEQFF. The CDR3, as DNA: TGCGCCAGCAGCTCACAGGGAGTCAATGAGCAGTTCTTC.

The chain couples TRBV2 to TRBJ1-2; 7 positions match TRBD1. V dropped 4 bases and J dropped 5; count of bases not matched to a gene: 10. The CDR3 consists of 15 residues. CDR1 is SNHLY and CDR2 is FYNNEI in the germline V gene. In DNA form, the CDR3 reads TGTGCCAGCAGTGGTACAGGGGACATCGAATATGGCTACACCTTC. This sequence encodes CASSGTGDIEYGYTF.